This TCR beta chain was found in a study of cytomegalovirus exposure and HLA in healthy donors. General study points: In a later analysis, TCR beta V- and J-gene trimming was associated with a missense DCLRE1C variant.

PCR amplification relied on 60 Vbeta primers (plus 13 Jbeta primers). Method: immunoSEQ multiplex PCR; TCRdb's copy keeps in-frame clones and lacks some. This sample yields 150,000 to 200,000 clones, of which roughly 84% are seen a single time; about 0.24% belongs to the top ten. Worth noting for this clone: As yet, its antigen is unknown.

Donors were ostensibly healthy at sampling, although undocumented immune exposures were probable. Sequencing was performed on PBMCs. The sequence was collected from a boy aged 5-17 years in good health and CMV-seronegative.

DNA for the CDR3: TGTGCCAGCAGCCCAGCGGGAGGCACCGGGGAGCTGTTTTTT. It yields the protein CASSPAGGTGELFF. This sequence joins TRBV7-2 and TRBJ2-2, with TRBD2 matching over 9 bases. J lost 4 bases, V lost 5 bases, and 2 bases had no gene match. The CDR3 covers 14 residues. In germline, CDR1 is SGHTA, CDR2 FQGNSA.